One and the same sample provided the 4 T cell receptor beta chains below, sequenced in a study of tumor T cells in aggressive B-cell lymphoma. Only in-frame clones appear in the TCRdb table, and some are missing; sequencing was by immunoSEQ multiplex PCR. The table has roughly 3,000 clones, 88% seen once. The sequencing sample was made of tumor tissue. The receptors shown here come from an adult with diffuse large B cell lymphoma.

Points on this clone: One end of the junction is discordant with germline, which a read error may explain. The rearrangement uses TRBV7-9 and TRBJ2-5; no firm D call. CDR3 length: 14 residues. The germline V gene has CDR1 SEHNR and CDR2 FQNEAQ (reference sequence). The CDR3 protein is CASSRRGTQETQYF. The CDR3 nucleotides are TGTGCCAGCAGTAGGAGAGGAACCCAAGAAACCCAGTACTTC.

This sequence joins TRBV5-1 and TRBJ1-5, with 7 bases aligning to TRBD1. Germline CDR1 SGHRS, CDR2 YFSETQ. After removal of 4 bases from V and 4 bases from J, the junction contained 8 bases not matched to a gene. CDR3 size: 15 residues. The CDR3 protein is CASSEDDRANQPQHF. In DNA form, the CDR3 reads TGCGCCAGCAGCGAGGATGACAGGGCAAATCAGCCCCAGCATTTT. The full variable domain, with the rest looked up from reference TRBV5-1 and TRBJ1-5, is KAGVTQTPRYLIKTRGQQVTLSCSPISGHRSVSWYQQTPGQGLQFLFEYFSETQRNKGNFPGRFSGRQFSNSRSEMNVSTLELGDSALYLCASSEDDRANQPQHFGDGTRLSIL.

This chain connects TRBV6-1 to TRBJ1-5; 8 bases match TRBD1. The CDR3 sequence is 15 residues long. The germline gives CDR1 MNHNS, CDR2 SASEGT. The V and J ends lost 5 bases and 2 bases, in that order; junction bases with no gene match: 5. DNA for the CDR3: TGTGCCAGCAGTTCGGGACAGGCCGGCAATCAGCCCCAGCATTTT. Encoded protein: CASSSGQAGNQPQHF.

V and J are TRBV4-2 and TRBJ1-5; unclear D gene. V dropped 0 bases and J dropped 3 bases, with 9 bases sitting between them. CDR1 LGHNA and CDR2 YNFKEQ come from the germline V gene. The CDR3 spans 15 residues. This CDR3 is CASSQESVNNQPQHF. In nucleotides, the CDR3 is TGTGCCAGCAGCCAAGAATCAGTGAACAATCAGCCCCAGCATTTT.